Listed below are T cell receptor beta chains from one sample, sequenced in a study of T-cell memory formation after mild COVID-19. TCRdb recomputed calls from the 5' RACE reads with MiXCR, one row per CDR3 protein. The table includes 75,000 to 95,000 distinct CDR3 sequences, roughly an eighth detected once. Sequencing was carried out using PBMCs or a T cell subset sorted from them (not recorded which). The receptors shown here come from an adult woman who had mild COVID-19 (a few samples of this study predate the infection). Cell type and time point are not known. Each CDR3 is given with its conserved first and last residue. Fields, in order: V gene, clone size, J gene, D gene, CDR3 protein, CDR3 DNA. D genes are given only for firm matches. Size is stated for part of the rows, as once, few or many counts, or as a class when the clone is expanded.

TRBV9	.	TRBJ2-5	.	CASSVASWEETQYF	TGTGCCAGCAGCGTAGCTTCCTGGGAAGAGACCCAGTACTTC
TRBV4-3	.	TRBJ1-4	TRBD1	CASSPTQGTIEKLFF	TGCGCCAGCAGCCCTACACAGGGGACGATTGAAAAACTGTTTTTT
TRBV24-1	.	TRBJ2-5	.	CATSDLLEGETQYF	TGTGCCACCAGTGATTTGCTAGAAGGGGAGACCCAGTACTTC
TRBV4-1	many	TRBJ2-7	.	CASSHSSGDRMSYEQYF	TGCGCCAGCAGCCACTCGTCCGGGGATAGGATGTCCTACGAGCAGTACTTC
TRBV29-1	.	TRBJ1-2	.	CSVESPTDLNYGYTF	TGCAGCGTTGAGAGTCCGACAGACCTTAACTATGGCTACACCTTC
TRBV5-1	few	TRBJ1-2	.	CASSPRTGYGYTF	TGCGCCAGCAGCCCCCGGACCGGTTATGGCTACACCTTC
TRBV7-6	.	TRBJ2-7	TRBD2	CASSPERGLGGEQYF	TGTGCCAGCAGCCCTGAGCGGGGACTAGGGGGTGAGCAGTACTTC
TRBV27	.	TRBJ2-7	TRBD1	CASGTDYEQYF	TGTGCCAGCGGGACAGACTACGAGCAGTACTTC
TRBV11-2	few	TRBJ2-4	TRBD2	CASSLVGTSGTLAKNIQYF	TGTGCCAGCAGCTTAGTAGGGACTAGCGGGACGCTAGCCAAAAACATTCAGTACTTC
TRBV15	.	TRBJ2-1	TRBD1	CATSPDRVIYNEQFF	TGTGCCACCAGCCCCGACAGGGTTATCTACAATGAGCAGTTCTTC
TRBV11-2	few	TRBJ2-3	TRBD1	CASSSPQDRVGDTQYF	TGTGCCAGCAGCTCGCCCCAGGACAGGGTGGGAGATACGCAGTATTTT
TRBV7-6	.	TRBJ2-1	.	CASSPGPLSSYNEQFF	TGTGCCAGCAGCCCGGGACCCCTCAGCTCCTACAATGAGCAGTTCTTC
TRBV12-3/TRBV12-4	few	TRBJ2-1	TRBD2	CASSLQGTGGSEQFF	TGTGCCAGCAGTCTCCAGGGGACGGGGGGGTCTGAGCAGTTCTTC